This TCR beta chain was observed in a study of identical twins. Overall study findings and caveats: The study drew conclusions from cross-sectional statistical analysis, not from following the same donors. Models came in too low on out-of-frame TCR alpha sharing in monozygotic twins.

This clonotype occurred many times. Its target is unknown. The junction shows a germline mismatch at one end, possibly a read error. In TCRdb, the 5' RACE reads were re-called with MiXCR into one record per CDR3 protein. Of 650,000 to 750,000 distinct CDR3 sequences detected, over 20% appear once; the ten largest clones hold 4% to 4.5%. Germline V gene lookup returns CDR1 SGHKS and CDR2 YYEKEE (reference sequence). The CDR3 loop spans 13 amino acids. These data also formed part of another study, on T cells expressing NK-cell markers.

Material: PBMCs. The source of this sequence is a woman between 18 and 29 years old in good health. V is TRBV5-5 and J is TRBJ1-5; no clear D gene. CDR3 sequence: CASSFLGNQPQHF. Written as DNA, the CDR3 is TGCGCCAGCAGCTTCCTGGGGAATCAGCCCCAGCATTTT.